A single sample is the source of the 32 T cell receptor beta chains below, sequenced in a study of blood T cell repertoires in COVID-19. The method was immunoSEQ multiplex PCR; TCRdb's version includes in-frame clones alone and lacks a portion of them. The sample contains over 150,000 clones, 80% to 85% of which appear only once. Sequenced: peripheral blood. Receptors were obtained from a woman aged 55-70 years with acute or convalescent COVID-19.

This clone appeared a few times. The CDR3 reads CATNSGTGALLNQPQHF. The CDR3 region has the DNA TGTGCCACCAATTCCGGGACAGGGGCACTCCTAAATCAGCCCCAGCATTTT. The V and J genes are TRBV19 and TRBJ1-5; 10 bases line up with TRBD1. The CDR3 loop spans 17 amino acids. V shed 10 bases, J shed 4 bases, and the junction held 16 bases outside the gene matches. Germline V CDR1 and CDR2: LNHDA, SQIVND (reference sequence).

The V and J genes are TRBV12-3 or TRBV12-4 and TRBJ2-1, with a possible D match to TRBD2 (7 bases). The CDR3 runs to 13 residues. Trimming stripped 9 bases from V and 3 bases from J, with 12 bases between. Here the CDR3 reads CASRGGHYNEQFF. CDR3 coding DNA: TGTGCCAGTAGGGGGGGCCACTACAATGAGCAGTTCTTC.

This clone was seen just once. The chain joins TRBV9 to TRBJ2-1; 8 bases fit TRBD1. Germline V gives CDR1 SGDLS, CDR2 YYNGEE. The CDR3 contains 15 residues. V gave up 0 bases and J gave up 8 bases; unmatched junction bases: 7. The CDR3 loop is CASSVGTGWNDEQFF. CDR3 DNA sequence: TGTGCCAGCAGCGTAGGGACAGGGTGGAACGATGAGCAGTTCTTC.

This chain joins TRBV11-2 and TRBJ2-6, with D possibly matching TRBD2 (6 bases). The CDR3 has 15 residues. V gave up 4 bases and J gave up 5 bases, with 12 bases separating them. CDR1 and CDR2 (germline): SGHAT, FQNNGV. The chain's CDR3 is CASSSGLLRANVLTF. The CDR3 coding sequence is TGTGCCAGCAGCTCGGGACTTTTAAGGGCCAACGTCCTGACTTTC.

This chain connects TRBV7-2 to TRBJ2-3, with TRBD2 matching 8 bases. Germline V gene sequence: CDR1 SGHTA, CDR2 FQGNSA. J gave up 2 bases and V 3 bases, and 4 bases lay outside the gene matches. This CDR3 comprises 15 residues. The CDR3 reads CASSFSGGVTDTQYF. CDR3 nucleotides: TGTGCCAGCAGCTTCAGCGGGGGCGTCACAGATACGCAGTATTTT.

V and J are TRBV12-3 or TRBV12-4 and TRBJ1-2; the D gene is possibly TRBD1 (5 bases). V lost 6 bases to trimming and J lost 2 bases, with 10 bases between them. The CDR3 is 13 amino acids. The CDR3 region has the DNA TGTGCCAGCAGCGAGGGGAGGAACTATGGCTACACCTTC. The encoded protein is CASSEGRNYGYTF.

J is TRBJ1-1 and V is TRBV5-4, with D possibly TRBD1 on 6 matching bases. Trimming left V 2 bases short and J 1 base short, with 12 bases between. The CDR3 loop spans 15 amino acids. The germline CDR1 and CDR2 sequences are SGHNT and YYREEE (reference sequence). The CDR3 region is CASSFAGVGNTEAFF. CDR3 nucleotide sequence: TGTGCCAGCAGCTTTGCAGGGGTTGGGAACACTGAAGCTTTCTTT.

The chain has TRBV4-3 and TRBJ1-5, with D hard to call. The germline V gene has CDR1 LGHNA and CDR2 YSLEER. This CDR3 spans 18 amino acids. V lost 0 bases and J 0 bases, leaving 15 bases between the germline ends. The CDR3 DNA follows: TGCGCCAGCAGCCAAGATGCCAATTGGGCAAATAGCAATCAGCCCCAGCATTTT. Encoded protein: CASSQDANWANSNQPQHF.

V is TRBV7-2 and J is TRBJ2-7; 9 bases fit TRBD2. V shed 0 bases and J 2 bases; nucleotides not matched to a gene: 2. Per the germline V gene, CDR1 is SGHTA and CDR2 is FQGNSA. This CDR3 has 15 amino acids. CDR3 bases: TGTGCCAGCAGCTTAGCTAGACTAGCGGCCTACGAGCAGTACTTC. It encodes CASSLARLAAYEQYF.

The chain links TRBV28 to TRBJ2-7; TRBD2 matches at 10 bases. The V and J ends lost 5 bases and 3 bases, in that order; junction bases with no gene match: 13. This CDR3 has 17 amino acids. Germline values: CDR1 MDHEN, CDR2 SYDVKM. The CDR3: CASSTHRGSGGFYEQYF. DNA for the CDR3: TGTGCCAGCAGTACTCACCGGGGTAGCGGGGGGTTCTACGAGCAGTACTTC. Drawing the rest from reference TRBV28 and TRBJ2-7, the complete variable domain is DVKVTQSSRYLVKRTGEKVFLECVQDMDHENMFWYRQDPGLGLRLIYFSYDVKMKEKGDIPEGYSVSREKKERFSLILESASTNQTSMYLCASSTHRGSGGFYEQYFGPGTRLTVT.

A few counts support this clone. The gene calls are TRBV6-6 and TRBJ1-2, with D perhaps matching TRBD1 (6 bases). Looked up from germline, CDR1 is MNHNY and CDR2 is SVGAGI (reference sequence). V dropped 0 bases and J dropped 2 bases, with 10 bases sitting between them. The CDR3 contains 15 residues. The CDR3 DNA reads TGTGCCAGCAGTTACTCCAACAGGGAAAACTATGGCTACACCTTC. Its translation: CASSYSNRENYGYTF.

The chain uses TRBV30 and TRBJ2-1, with 7 bases lining up with TRBD2. CDR1 is GTSNPN and CDR2 is SVGIG in the germline V gene (reference sequence). The junction had 16 bases not matched to a gene; V was cut back by 3 bases and J by 5 bases. CDR3 length equals 17 residues. The CDR3 nucleotides are TGTGCCTGGAGATGGAAACTAGCTCAAGGGACTAACAATGAGCAGTTCTTC. This translates into CAWRWKLAQGTNNEQFF.

The V gene is TRBV3-1 (or the pseudogene TRBV3-2), the J gene TRBJ1-5, with D possibly being TRBD1 (6 bases). V lost 5 bases to trimming and J lost 6 bases, with 11 bases between them. The germline V gene encodes CDR1 LGHDT and CDR2 YNNKEL (reference sequence). This CDR3 comprises 13 residues. As DNA, the CDR3 is TGTGCCAGCAGCGCCCGAGGGGGTCAGCCCCAGCATTTT. Its protein is CASSARGGQPQHF.

The V gene is TRBV7-2, the J gene TRBJ1-1; TRBD1 matches 12 bases. The CDR3 sequence is 15 residues long. Germline V gene sequence: CDR1 SGHTA, CDR2 FQGNSA. The ends lost 1 base at V and 6 bases at J; junction bases unmatched: 3. The CDR3 nucleotides read TGTGCCAGCAGCTTAGGGGACAGGGGGCAGCCTGAAGCTTTCTTT. Translation gives CASSLGDRGQPEAFF.

The rearrangement uses TRBV28 and TRBJ2-7, with TRBD2 matching over 8 bases. V was pared by 7 bases and J by 2 bases, with 7 bases of the junction left unmatched. This CDR3 comprises 14 residues. Germline V gene lookup returns CDR1 MDHEN and CDR2 SYDVKM. CDR3 in DNA: TGTGCCAGCACCCCATCGGGACTAGCCTACGAGCAGTACTTC. Its translation is CASTPSGLAYEQYF.

The gene calls are TRBV2 and TRBJ1-3; D might be TRBD1 (5 bases). The CDR3 consists of 14 residues. V shed 6 bases and J shed 4 bases, with 13 bases lying between them. The germline CDR1 and CDR2 sequences are SNHLY and FYNNEI. CDR3 amino acids: CASRRLGGGNTIYF. DNA for the CDR3: TGTGCCAGCAGGCGCCTTGGGGGGGGAAACACCATATATTTT.

This chain connects TRBV7-6 to TRBJ2-3; D is perhaps TRBD2 (5 bases). Germline assignment: CDR1 SGHVS and CDR2 FNYEAQ. V was clipped by 5 bases and J by 2 bases, with 11 bases between them. This CDR3 region has 14 residues. CDR3 in DNA: TGTGCCAGCAGCCACCGTCGGGACACAGATACGCAGTATTTT. It encodes CASSHRRDTDTQYF.

This clone was found a few times. The chain joins TRBV6-5 to TRBJ1-5; D gene unclear. The CDR3 runs to 13 residues. The germline V gene encodes CDR1 MNHEY and CDR2 SVGAGI. V lost 2 bases and J lost 5, with 7 bases in between. The CDR3 region has the DNA TGTGCCAGCAGTTACAACAGTTATCAGCCCCAGCATTTT. Translated: CASSYNSYQPQHF.

The chain recombines TRBV5-1 with TRBJ2-7; the match to TRBD2 covers 7 bases. V shed 4 bases, J shed 4 bases, and the junction held 8 bases outside the gene matches. The CDR3 is 14 amino acids. Germline values: CDR1 SGHRS, CDR2 YFSETQ. The CDR3 DNA sequence: TGCGCCAGCAGCCCATGGGGGAGGGCTTACGAGCAGTACTTC. Amino acid sequence: CASSPWGRAYEQYF. The full variable domain, with the rest looked up from reference TRBV5-1 and TRBJ2-7, is KAGVTQTPRYLIKTRGQQVTLSCSPISGHRSVSWYQQTPGQGLQFLFEYFSETQRNKGNFPGRFSGRQFSNSRSEMNVSTLELGDSALYLCASSPWGRAYEQYFGPGTRLTVT.

This clone has only one observation. The V gene is TRBV19, the J gene TRBJ2-7; D may be TRBD1 (6 bases). Germline loops: CDR1 LNHDA, CDR2 SQIVND (reference sequence). The CDR3 runs to 15 residues. The germline V and J ends were trimmed by 5 bases and 2 bases, with 16 bases remaining between them. The CDR3 here is CASSGGHLGPYEQYF. The CDR3 DNA reads as TGTGCCAGTAGTGGGGGACATTTGGGGCCCTACGAGCAGTACTTC.

The chain recombines TRBV24-1 with TRBJ2-1; weak D call: TRBD2 (5 bases). V was pared by 0 bases and J by 0 bases, with 5 bases between. Looked up from germline, CDR1 is KGHDR and CDR2 is SFDVKD. The CDR3 covers 15 residues. CDR3 nucleotides: TGTGCCACCAGTGATTTGGGGAGCTCCTACAATGAGCAGTTCTTC. Residues: CATSDLGSSYNEQFF.

The chain carries TRBV18 and TRBJ1-1, with 7 bases lining up with TRBD1. CDR3 length: 14 amino acids. Germline assignment: CDR1 KGHSH and CDR2 LQKENI. J was trimmed by 1 base and V by 6 bases; bases with no gene match: 5. CDR3 coding DNA: TGTGCCAGCTCGGGCAGGGGGAAGAACACTGAAGCTTTCTTT. As protein: CASSGRGKNTEAFF.

J is TRBJ2-2 and V is TRBV23-1; 9 nucleotides agree with TRBD1. TRBV23-1 is classed as an ORF, of uncertain function. The V segment lost 4 bases and the J segment 7 bases; nucleotides outside the gene matches: 10. The CDR3 consists of 16 residues. CDR3 in amino acids: CASSPGYRGRGGELFF. CDR3 coding DNA: TGCGCCAGCAGTCCTGGGTACAGGGGGCGAGGCGGGGAGCTGTTTTTT.

V is TRBV2 and J is TRBJ2-7; the match to TRBD1 covers 8 bases. J lost 4 bases, V lost 7 bases, and 6 bases had no gene match. From germline, CDR1 is SNHLY and CDR2 FYNNEI. The CDR3 runs to 13 residues. CDR3 nucleotides: TGTGCCAGCAATCTCCAGGGGGCTTACGAGCAGTACTTC. It is translated as CASNLQGAYEQYF.

The V and J genes are TRBV19 and TRBJ1-1, with TRBD1 matching over 7 bases. V dropped 3 bases and J dropped 5; count of bases not matched to a gene: 6. CDR1 is LNHDA, CDR2 SQIVND, per germline (reference sequence). This CDR3 contains 14 residues. CDR3 bases: TGTGCCAGTAGTATGAAAGGGGGCTCGACTGAAGCTTTCTTT. It codes for CASSMKGGSTEAFF.

The chain links TRBV5-4 to TRBJ2-6, with 11 positions matching TRBD1. The CDR3 runs to 15 residues. Per the germline V gene, CDR1 is SGHNT and CDR2 is YYREEE (reference sequence). V shed 10 bases and J 0 bases; nucleotides not matched to a gene: 3. This chain's CDR3 is CAQGTGGSGANVLTF. The CDR3 bases are TGTGCCCAAGGGACAGGGGGCTCTGGGGCCAACGTCCTGACTTTC.

The V and J genes are TRBV5-8 and TRBJ2-7; maybe TRBD1 (6 bases). CDR1 and CDR2 (germline): SGHTS, YDEGEE. The CDR3 is 14 residues long. V lost 3 bases and J lost 2, with 12 bases in between. The CDR3 here is CASSWTVGTYEQYF. DNA of the CDR3: TGTGCCAGCAGCTGGACAGTGGGAACCTACGAGCAGTACTTC.

J is TRBJ2-5 and V is TRBV3-1 (or the pseudogene TRBV3-2); a weak D match, TRBD1 (6 bases). Per the germline V gene, CDR1 is LGHDT and CDR2 is YNNKEL (reference sequence). V was trimmed by 2 bases and J by 4 bases, leaving 14 bases between them. The CDR3 loop spans 15 amino acids. The CDR3 region has the DNA TGTGCCAGCAGCCAACACACAGACAGGCCAGAGACCCAGTACTTC. Residues: CASSQHTDRPETQYF.

This clone has just one count. The V call is TRBV7-2, the J call TRBJ1-6, with TRBD1 as a possible D gene (5 bases). The V gene lost 1 base and the J gene lost 10 bases, with 14 bases spanning the gap. Germline V gene sequence: CDR1 SGHTA, CDR2 FQGNSA. This CDR3 spans 15 amino acids. The CDR3 DNA reads TGTGCCAGCAGCTTAGAAGGCAGTACAGGATCACCCCTCCACTTT. It encodes CASSLEGSTGSPLHF.

The chain combines TRBV4-3 with TRBJ1-3; D not resolved. There are 16 residues in the CDR3. V lost 0 bases, J lost 2 bases, and 11 bases lay in between. Germline V gives CDR1 LGHNA, CDR2 YSLEER. CDR3 in DNA: TGCGCCAGCAGCCAAGATTTTTTCGGGGCTGGAAACACCATATATTTT. It yields the protein CASSQDFFGAGNTIYF.

The CDR3: CASSRRDNSGYTF. For the CDR3, the DNA is TGTGCCAGCAGTAGACGGGACAACTCCGGCTACACCTTC. The chain has TRBV27 and TRBJ1-2, with a tentative D call TRBD1 (6 bases). The CDR3 runs to 13 residues. V lost 5 bases, J lost 8 bases, and 15 bases lay in between. Germline assignment: CDR1 MNHEY and CDR2 SMNVEV (reference sequence).

This chain connects TRBV5-1 to TRBJ2-1; TRBD2 aligns across 10 bases. Germline V lookup: CDR1 SGHRS, CDR2 YFSETQ. After removal of 0 bases from V and 6 bases from J, the junction contained 6 bases not matched to a gene. The CDR3 extends over 16 amino acids. CDR3 sequence (DNA): TGCGCCAGCAGCTTGGAGCTAGCGGGGGCGATCAATGAGCAGTTCTTC. Encoded protein: CASSLELAGAINEQFF.